The next 20 T cell receptor beta chains were all read from a single sample in a study of glioma-infiltrating T cells. Amplification of TCR alpha and beta CDR3 regions from RNA used iRepertoire nested multiplex PCR. One entry per CDR3 protein, called by TCRdb with MiXCR from the multiplex PCR reads. The sample holds 150,000 or so distinct CDR3 sequences, 39% seen once. Sequenced input: glioma tissue, nonneoplastic brain tissue, or PBMCs (not recorded which). These receptors were obtained from a human donor with low-grade glioma or glioblastoma, undergoing nonglioma brain surgery, or in good health (not recorded which).

The chain couples TRBV20-1 to TRBJ2-7; D remains ambiguous. The CDR3 loop spans 16 amino acids. Germline loops: CDR1 DFQATT, CDR2 SNEGSKA (reference sequence). Trimming removed 0 bases from V and 3 bases from J, with 18 bases in between. The CDR3 is CSARDEVGGSGYEQYF. CDR3 DNA sequence: TGCAGTGCTAGAGATGAAGTGGGTGGGTCTGGCTACGAGCAGTACTTC.

This clonotype showed up just once. This may be a read error, as it is one base from a much larger clone. Given the absence of the conserved phenylalanine or tryptophan at the CDR3 end, a read error is likely. The chain recombines TRBV6-6 with TRBJ1-1, with unresolved D. The CDR3 runs 13 residues. The V gene lost 2 bases and the J gene lost 3 bases, with 7 bases spanning the gap. CDR1 and CDR2 (germline): MNHNY, SVGAGI (reference sequence). The CDR3 DNA reads TGTGCCAGCAGTTACAGGGAGTACACTGAAGCTTTCTCT. This sequence encodes CASSYREYTEAFS.

In this sample, this clonotype turned up a few times. This chain joins TRBV19 and TRBJ2-3; the D gene is possibly TRBD2 (6 bases). With 9 bases removed from V and 2 bases from J, the gap between germline ends came to 18 bases. CDR1 LNHDA and CDR2 SQIVND come from the germline V gene (reference sequence). The CDR3 spans 15 residues. Written as DNA, the CDR3 is TGTGCCAGCCGCGGGGCAGGGAGGCCCACAGATACGCAGTATTTT. Protein product: CASRGAGRPTDTQYF.

The chain links TRBV20-1 to TRBJ1-5; the D gene is possibly TRBD1 (5 bases). Trimming stripped 6 bases from V and 5 bases from J, with 14 bases between. Per germline, CDR1 DFQATT and CDR2 SNEGSKA (reference sequence). The CDR3 loop spans 13 amino acids. CDR3: CSATGQQDQPQHF. CDR3 nucleotide sequence: TGCAGTGCCACTGGACAACAGGATCAGCCCCAGCATTTT.

The chain carries TRBV3-1 and TRBJ1-6; no clear D. CDR3 length: 13 residues. V was pared by 0 bases and J by 10 bases, with 7 bases between. Germline CDR1 LGHDT, CDR2 YNNKEL (reference sequence). The chain's CDR3 is CASSQEWVSPLHF. CDR3 nucleotide sequence: TGTGCCAGCAGCCAAGAATGGGTCTCACCCCTCCACTTT.

This chain joins TRBV2 and TRBJ1-3; D remains ambiguous. V dropped 3 bases and J dropped 0 bases, with 9 bases sitting between them. The CDR3 runs 15 residues. Looked up from germline, CDR1 is SNHLY and CDR2 is FYNNEI. In DNA, the CDR3 is TGTGCCAGCAGTGAGGAGATCCCCTCTGGAAACACCATATATTTT. It yields the protein CASSEEIPSGNTIYF.

This clonotype occurred many times. The V call is TRBV2, the J call TRBJ1-1; D is uncertain. The CDR3 loop spans 11 amino acids. V lost 5 bases to trimming and J lost 5 bases, with 6 bases between them. Germline CDR1 SNHLY, CDR2 FYNNEI. The CDR3 region has the DNA TGTGCCAGCAGTCGTCGGACTGAAGCTTTCTTT. Its protein is CASSRRTEAFF.

V usage is TRBV7-9 and J usage is TRBJ1-1, with D tentatively TRBD1 (5 bases). Trimming left V 2 bases short and J 3 bases short, with 16 bases between. The CDR3 length is 16 residues. Germline V CDR1 and CDR2: SEHNR, FQNEAQ (reference sequence). The CDR3: CASSLSQGGMDTEAFF. DNA of the CDR3: TGTGCCAGCAGCTTATCGCAGGGAGGGATGGACACTGAAGCTTTCTTT.

This chain connects TRBV28 to TRBJ2-1; 9 bases map to TRBD2. V lost 6 bases, J lost 3 bases, and 12 bases stayed unmatched. This CDR3 spans 17 amino acids. Germline lookup yields CDR1 MDHEN and CDR2 SYDVKM. CDR3 residues: CASSLGGGRANYNEQFF. CDR3 DNA: TGTGCCAGCAGCTTAGGCGGCGGGAGGGCCAACTACAATGAGCAGTTCTTC.

The chain has TRBV12-3 or TRBV12-4 and TRBJ1-5; a weak D match, TRBD1 (6 bases). The CDR3 length is 18 residues. V lost 6 bases to trimming and J lost 0 bases, with 21 bases between them. In DNA, the CDR3 is TGTGCCAGCAGCGATGAACCAGGACAGTCTTATAGCAATCAGCCCCAGCATTTT. Translating it yields CASSDEPGQSYSNQPQHF.

The chain uses TRBV20-1 and TRBJ1-5; 9 bases are shared with TRBD1. The germline V gene has CDR1 DFQATT and CDR2 SNEGSKA (reference sequence). This CDR3 has 18 residues. Unmatched junction bases numbered 13, after V lost 4 bases and J lost 0 bases. This CDR3 is CSATNSGQGSYSNQPQHF. In DNA, the CDR3 is TGCAGTGCTACAAATTCCGGACAGGGGAGTTATAGCAATCAGCCCCAGCATTTT.

The V and J genes are TRBV18 and TRBJ2-1, with no clear D. Trimming took 3 bases from V and 9 from J, leaving 15 bases between them. The length of the CDR3 is 14 residues. Germline CDR1 KGHSH, CDR2 LQKENI. CDR3 protein: CASSPISTVSEQFF. The CDR3 DNA reads as TGTGCCAGCTCACCGATATCGACGGTGAGTGAGCAGTTCTTC. Full variable domain (outside the CDR3, taken from reference TRBV18 and TRBJ2-1): NAGVMQNPRHLVRRRGQEARLRCSPMKGHSHVYWYRQLPEEGLKFMVYLQKENIIDESGMPKERFSAEFPKEGPSILRIQQVVRGDSAAYFCASSPISTVSEQFFGPGTRLTVL.

This clonotype has a handful of counts. V gene TRBV6-2 or TRBV6-3 combines with J gene TRBJ2-7; D gene uncertain. The V and J ends lost 0 bases and 6 bases respectively, with 9 bases between them. The V gene's germline CDR1 is MNHEY and CDR2 SVGEGT. CDR3 length equals 13 residues. The CDR3 spells CASSYSMAPEQYF. CDR3 bases: TGTGCCAGCAGTTACTCGATGGCTCCCGAGCAGTACTTC.

This clonotype was counted only a few times. V and J are TRBV7-2 and TRBJ1-3; no firm D call. V lost 2 bases and J lost 0, with 5 bases in between. This CDR3 contains 14 residues. Germline V gene sequence: CDR1 SGHTA, CDR2 FQGNSA. CDR3 amino acids: CASSLKSSGNTIYF. As DNA, the CDR3 is TGTGCCAGCAGCTTAAAGAGCTCTGGAAACACCATATATTTT.

As for this clonotype: A much larger clone differs by one base, so this may be a read error. The chain combines TRBV28 with TRBJ2-7, with 9 bases lining up with TRBD1. J was trimmed by 3 bases and V by 10 bases; bases with no gene match: 13. Per the germline V gene, CDR1 is MDHEN and CDR2 is SYDVKM. This CDR3 contains 15 residues. CDR3 DNA sequence: TGTGCCAACAGCTCGGGGACAGGGAGTTTCTACGAGCAGTACTTC. As protein: CANSSGTGSFYEQYF. The full variable domain, its missing parts supplied by reference TRBV28 and TRBJ2-7, is DVKVTQSSRYLVKRTGEKVFLECVQDMDHENMFWYRQDPGLGLRLIYFSYDVKMKEKGDIPEGYSVSREKKERFSLILESASTNQTSMYLCANSSGTGSFYEQYFGPGTRLTVT.

This clonotype was seen a few times. The V and J genes are TRBV24-1 and TRBJ2-1; 7 nucleotides match TRBD2. The germline gives CDR1 KGHDR, CDR2 SFDVKD. V shed 5 bases, J shed 8 bases, and the junction held 8 bases outside the gene matches. The CDR3 runs 14 residues. The CDR3, as DNA: TGTGCCACCAGTGCGGGCGGGAGTTTGGATGAGCAGTTCTTC. It codes for CATSAGGSLDEQFF.

This chain links TRBV20-1 with TRBJ2-7; 11 nucleotides match TRBD1. This CDR3 comprises 14 residues. The J segment lost 3 bases and the V segment lost 1 base, leaving 2 bases of the junction unmatched. Germline CDR1 DFQATT, CDR2 SNEGSKA (reference sequence). The CDR3 loop is CSARGTGGNYEQYF. CDR3 in DNA: TGCAGTGCTAGAGGGACAGGGGGCAACTACGAGCAGTACTTC.

The chain recombines TRBV6-2 or TRBV6-3 with TRBJ2-5, with 10 bases identical to TRBD2. The CDR3 has 14 amino acids. CDR1 is MNHEY and CDR2 is SVGEGT in the germline V gene. With V trimmed by 8 bases and J by 5 bases, 8 bases remained unmatched. CDR3 residues: CASERGGIYETQYF. Here the CDR3 DNA reads TGTGCCAGCGAGCGGGGGGGCATATATGAGACCCAGTACTTC.

In its sample, this clonotype was seen a few times. J is TRBJ2-1 and V is TRBV6-2 or TRBV6-3; 11 bases are shared with TRBD2. The ends lost 6 bases at V and 6 bases at J; junction bases unmatched: 7. In germline, CDR1 is MNHEY, CDR2 SVGEGT. This CDR3 is built from 15 residues. The CDR3 DNA reads TGTGCCAGCAGCTACGATAGCGGGGGGGCCAATGAGCAGTTCTTC. This translates into CASSYDSGGANEQFF.

The rearrangement uses TRBV7-8 and TRBJ2-5; the match to TRBD1 covers 9 bases. The CDR3 contains 17 residues. CDR1 and CDR2 from the germline V gene are SGHVS and FQNEAQ. V trimming: 2 bases; J trimming: 2 bases; junction bases outside the gene matches: 9. For the CDR3, the DNA is TGTGCCAGCAGCTTAATTCGACAGGGGGGATTACAAGAGACCCAGTACTTC. This encodes CASSLIRQGGLQETQYF.